This T cell receptor (beta chain) emerged from a study of blood T cell repertoires in COVID-19. The overall study: Material from acute and convalescent COVID-19 was sourced from the United States, Italy and Spain. T cells, B-cell-depleted T cells, or PBMCs supplied cDNA or gDNA.

It was during active infection that Seattle patients were enrolled and then longitudinally followed. The J segment lost 9 bases and the V segment lost 4 bases, leaving 11 bases of the junction unmatched. The germline CDR1 and CDR2 sequences are SGHVS and FNYEAQ. The CDR3 loop spans 15 amino acids. In the authors' methods: The authors estimated nucleated cell counts from reference gene primer amplification. Assay used: immunoSEQ multiplex PCR; TCRdb lists only in-frame clones, some missing. The D gene and trimming were derived from the DNA, and the V and J assignments and clone size from that table. In the table there are 300,000 to 400,000 clones, about 87% of which are singletons.

This receptor was obtained from a woman aged 25 to 45 with COVID-19, enrolled during active disease. Sequencing used peripheral blood. V usage is TRBV7-6 and J usage is TRBJ2-7; 11 bases are a match to TRBD1. For the CDR3, the DNA is TGTGCCAGCAGCTCAGGACAGGGGGCGGTGGTAGGGCAGTACTTC. It encodes CASSSGQGAVVGQYF. Complete variable domain (other parts from reference TRBV7-6 and TRBJ2-7): GAGVSQSPRYKVTKRGQDVALRCDPISGHVSLYWYRQALGQGPEFLTYFNYEAQQDKSGLPNDRFSAERPEGSISTLTIQRTEQRDSAMYRCASSSGQGAVVGQYFGPGTRLTVT.